This T cell receptor beta chain was recorded in a study of naive and memory T cell subsets (dated by TCRdb to 2017 to 2019). Regarding the research as a whole: An open-source, UMI-based TCR alpha and beta sequencing pipeline was applied to sorted naive and memory peripheral blood T cell subsets. The functional CMV T cell responses agreed completely with IgG serology results. RNA was DNase-treated and reverse transcribed with TCR constant-region primers, mostly using SuperScript III. Summary of the overall study and its limitations: Following error correction, more than 85% of naive TCR sequences occurred only once, which made naive abundance distributions much steeper than those of memory subsets. RNA-based TCR counts may be affected by expression changes linked to T cell activation and differentiation. TCR abundance followed a power law with an exponent that was different for naive and memory subsets but consistent across the three individuals. The repertoire findings for the naive and memory subsets could not be validated against a ground truth, as none was available. A few larger clonotypes were present in naive repertoires, particularly the CD8 repertoires, and these clonotypes were possibly memory cells re-expressing CD45RA. In both CD4 and CD8 cells, the Gini index increased while Shannon and inverse Simpson diversity decreased from naive through CM, EM and EMRA. Clonotypes were defined as single alpha or beta chain sequences, not paired alpha/beta receptors.

The library was produced with UMI-ligation and nested PCR. To cover both TRBC1 and TRBC2, the beta constant-region primer consisted of an equimolar mix of two oligonucleotides. Four rounds of PCR, combining the SP2 primer with nested alpha and beta constant-region primers, were used to amplify the ligated cDNA. A single-stranded oligonucleotide bearing the SP2 primer plus a 12-nucleotide UMI was ligated onto the 3' end of the cDNA by T4 RNA ligase 1. Incubation of the ligation reaction lasted roughly 20-25 hours at 16 degrees C. PCR2 was typically run as a SYBR Green qPCR and stopped at a predetermined threshold to prevent over-amplification. Apart from the first purification, every purification step used Agencourt AMPure XP magnetic beads. Library amounts were measured by Qubit and library quality was assessed on a TapeStation, where the main peak was expected at around 650 bp. Sequencing of the pooled libraries was done on an Illumina MiSeq using v2 2x251 paired-end kits, which typically yielded about 1-2.3 million reads per sample. Each sample was pooled at about 4.3 nM, and roughly 5-7.5% PhiX was included to help cluster recognition. The published analysis was carried out like this. V and J genes were assigned to Demultiplexor-processed FASTQ reads by Decombinator through tag matching, with a single base-pair mismatch being allowed. Collapsinator relied on UMIs to fix sequencing errors as well as frequency errors caused by PCR heterogeneity. CDR3Translator translated TCRs and extracted CDR3s from the conserved cysteine to the FGXG phenylalanine, flagging non-productive sequences. Gini, Shannon entropy and inverse Simpson indices were calculated on repertoires that had been subsampled to equal numbers of UMI-defined TCRs. Clonotype abundance distributions were fitted to a power law by maximum likelihood within the linear range. When run on a single naive CD8 sample, MIGEC and the pipeline yielded similar UMI counts, similar unique TCR numbers and similar clonal distributions. One analysis removed from the naive repertoire any naive TCRs that were also present in any memory subset from the same donor. The repertoires were searched for around 7,000 CMV-associated CDR3 sequences that had been compiled from VDJdb and a published dataset. Clones were called with MiXCR by TCRdb after fastp trimmed the public reads at Q25, and only in-frame beta chains were retained. Every distinct CDR3 protein forms one entry, paired with its most common genes and DNA. The V and J calls and clone size come from TCRdb's table, not from the authors' own analysis. The sample table lists over 130,000 distinct CDR3 sequences, about 20% of them with a count of one. In total, the top ten clones hold about 0.57% of the sample.

With respect to this clonotype: This receptor's antigen is unknown. No per-base quality is available; no much larger clone lies one base away.

Separate amplification of TCR alpha and beta chain libraries was performed from the second PCR step onward. To determine each donor's CMV status, fresh PBMCs were stimulated overnight with CMV viral lysate, and IFNgamma production from CD4+ T cells was then assessed. Miltenyi beads were used first to positively select CD4 T cells, and CD8 T cells were then positively selected from the CD4-negative fraction. After staining for CD3, CD4, CD8, CD45RA, CD27 and a live/dead dye, cells were sorted on a BD Aria II into four subsets based on CD45RA and CD27. A few healthy volunteers provided blood, and the blood of each volunteer was split into CD4 and CD8 T cells and then into four differentiation subsets. Approximately 130 ml of peripheral blood was drawn per donor, and PBMC were isolated by Ficoll-Paque PLUS density-gradient centrifugation. Sorted cells were lysed in RLT buffer, and RNA was extracted with a Qiagen RNeasy kit and stored at -80°C.

Relative to germline, V is missing 3 bases and J is missing 8 bases, with 5 bases of the junction outside any gene match. Reading the germline V gene gives CDR1 SGHRS and CDR2 YFSETQ. There are 14 amino acids in the CDR3, from cysteine to phenylalanine inclusive. The read is trimmed to its CDR3 DNA, 42 bases read in frame from base 1. The V and J segments used are TRBV5-1 and TRBJ2-1, with 10 bases aligning to TRBD1. This TCR was recovered from a human donor in good health. Sequencing was performed on naive CD8+ T cells from blood. Explained via the paper, the cell subset or site label denotes: naive T cells, CD45RA high CD27+. DNA sequence: TGCGCCAGCAGCTACCGGACAGGGGGATATGAGCAGTTCTTC. Translated, it reads CASSYRTGGYEQFF.